Listed here are 25 T cell receptor beta chains from one sample, sequenced in a study of identical twins. MiXCR, run by TCRdb on the 5' RACE reads, gives a single entry per CDR3 protein. This sample has over 200,000 distinct CDR3 sequences, with around 10% found just once. The specimen sequenced was memory (CD45RO+) T cells sorted from blood. All receptors come from a woman aged 18-29 years in good health.

This clonotype occurred a few times. This chain uses TRBV3-1 with TRBJ1-1; 7 bases match TRBD1. The CDR3 has 14 residues. The junction had 0 bases not matched to a gene; V was cut back by 1 base and J by 1 base. Germline CDR1 LGHDT, CDR2 YNNKEL (reference sequence). Here the CDR3 DNA reads TGTGCCAGCAGCCAAGGGGACAGGAACACTGAAGCTTTCTTT. Translated, it gives CASSQGDRNTEAFF. Full variable domain (missing parts from reference TRBV3-1 and TRBJ1-1): DTAVSQTPKYLVTQMGNDKSIKCEQNLGHDTMYWYKQDSKKFLKIMFSYNNKELIINETVPNRFSPKSPDKAHLNLHINSLELGDSAVYFCASSQGDRNTEAFFGQGTRLTVV.

The chain joins TRBV3-1 to TRBJ2-3, with unresolved D. In germline, CDR1 is LGHDT, CDR2 YNNKEL (reference sequence). V was cut by 1 base and J by 4 bases, with 15 bases left in between. The CDR3 sequence is 16 residues long. CDR3 coding DNA: TGTGCCAGCAGCCAAGGAGCGCGGATGGGTGCAGATACGCAGTATTTT. Protein sequence: CASSQGARMGADTQYF.

This clonotype has ten or more counts. This chain's CDR3 is CASSLAPRLNEQFF. DNA for the CDR3: TGTGCCAGCAGCTTAGCGCCCCGTTTGAATGAGCAGTTCTTC. The chain is built from TRBV7-2 and TRBJ2-1; D not resolved. V shed 0 bases and J shed 7 bases, with 10 bases lying between them. Per the germline V gene, CDR1 is SGHTA and CDR2 is FQGNSA. This CDR3 contains 14 residues.

V gene TRBV28 combines with J gene TRBJ2-2, with D tentatively TRBD2 (5 bases). CDR1 is MDHEN, CDR2 SYDVKM, per germline. CDR3 size: 15 residues. V was clipped by 5 bases and J by 5 bases, with 15 bases between them. The CDR3 DNA reads TGTGCCAGCAGTACCCCTACGGGAAGAACCGGGGAGCTGTTTTTT. It is translated as CASSTPTGRTGELFF.

The chain is built from TRBV5-1 and TRBJ1-2, with D possibly TRBD1 on 6 matching bases. The germline CDR1 and CDR2 sequences are SGHRS and YFSETQ. With 1 base removed from V and 6 bases from J, the gap between germline ends came to 13 bases. The length of the CDR3 is 14 residues. CDR3 coding DNA: TGCGCCAGCAGCTTGATTCAGGGGATCGATGGCTACACCTTC. Translated, it gives CASSLIQGIDGYTF.

The table lists this clonotype with many counts. This chain uses TRBV5-5 with TRBJ2-2, with D unclear. Trimming took 2 bases from V and 6 from J, leaving 11 bases between them. Germline V gene sequence: CDR1 SGHKS, CDR2 YYEKEE (reference sequence). CDR3 length equals 14 residues. In DNA form, the CDR3 reads TGTGCCAGCAGCTTCGGACCGGCGGCCGGGGAGCTGTTTTTT. It codes for CASSFGPAAGELFF. Full variable domain (missing parts from reference TRBV5-5 and TRBJ2-2): DAGVTQSPTHLIKTRGQQVTLRCSPISGHKSVSWYQQVLGQGPQFIFQYYEKEERGRGNFPDRFSARQFPNYSSELNVNALLLGDSALYLCASSFGPAAGELFFGEGSRLTVL.

The gene calls are TRBV2 and TRBJ1-2; TRBD1 matches 8 bases. The junction had 5 bases not matched to a gene; V was cut back by 5 bases and J by 3 bases. Germline V gene sequence: CDR1 SNHLY, CDR2 FYNNEI. This CDR3 region has 14 residues. CDR3 sequence reads: CASSQGARDYGYTF. CDR3 nucleotide sequence: TGTGCCAGCAGTCAGGGGGCGAGAGACTATGGCTACACCTTC.

This clonotype has ten or more counts. V gene TRBV3-1 combines with J gene TRBJ1-5, with no clear D. From germline, CDR1 is LGHDT and CDR2 YNNKEL (reference sequence). This CDR3 has 13 residues. Trimming stripped 0 bases from V and 7 bases from J, with 7 bases between. The CDR3 nucleotides read TGTGCCAGCAGCCAAGATCTTGGCCAGCCCCAGCATTTT. It specifies CASSQDLGQPQHF.

This sequence joins TRBV12-5 and TRBJ1-5; 9 bases align to TRBD1. From germline, CDR1 is LGHNT and CDR2 FRNRAP. The V and J ends lost 1 base and 3 bases, in that order; junction bases with no gene match: 1. The length of the CDR3 is 15 residues. The CDR3 region has the DNA TGTGCTAGTGGTTTGGGACAGGGGGACAATCAGCCCCAGCATTTT. It translates to CASGLGQGDNQPQHF. The entire variable domain, with the rest obtained from reference TRBV12-5 and TRBJ1-5, is as follows: DARVTQTPRHKVTEMGQEVTMRCQPILGHNTVFWYRQTMMQGLELLAYFRNRAPLDDSGMPKDRFSAEMPDATLATLKIQPSEPRDSAVYFCASGLGQGDNQPQHFGDGTRLSIL.

The table lists this clonotype with a few counts. This chain links TRBV29-1 with TRBJ1-4; D unclear. The CDR3 is made up of 11 amino acids. Germline-derived CDR1 and CDR2 are SQVTM and ANQGSEA. The V and J ends lost 6 bases and 3 bases respectively, with 5 bases between them. Here the CDR3 DNA reads TGCAGCGTACGGTCTAATGAAAAACTGTTTTTT. Protein sequence: CSVRSNEKLFF.

This chain connects TRBV7-2 to TRBJ2-1; no clear D gene. The V gene lost 5 bases and the J gene lost 8 bases, with 16 bases spanning the gap. The CDR3 runs to 14 residues. CDR1 is SGHTA, CDR2 FQGNSA, per germline. This chain's CDR3 is CASSHADRTYEQFF. The CDR3, as DNA: TGTGCCAGCAGCCATGCGGACCGAACGTATGAGCAGTTCTTC.

The chain recombines TRBV6-2 or TRBV6-3 with TRBJ2-7; D may be TRBD1 (5 bases). Germline assignment: CDR1 MNHEY and CDR2 SVGEGT. V dropped 5 bases and J dropped 3 bases, with 17 bases sitting between them. The CDR3 sequence is 15 residues long. CDR3 region: CASSAPGQGLYEQYF. The CDR3, as DNA: TGTGCCAGCAGTGCACCCGGGCAGGGTCTCTACGAGCAGTACTTC.

V and J are TRBV6-1 and TRBJ1-5, with D possibly TRBD1 on 5 matching bases. The germline gives CDR1 MNHNS, CDR2 SASEGT. Trimming took 4 bases from V and 3 from J, leaving 10 bases between them. This CDR3 comprises 14 residues. CDR3 nucleotide sequence: TGTGCCAGCAGTGCCGTCGGGGCCAATCAGCCCCAGCATTTT. Its protein product is CASSAVGANQPQHF.

The V gene is TRBV2, the J gene TRBJ1-6; 7 positions match TRBD1. Germline trimming cut 6 bases from V and 10 bases from J; bases unmatched to any gene: 12. CDR3 size: 15 residues. Germline CDR1 is SNHLY and CDR2 is FYNNEI. The DNA of the CDR3 is TGTGCCAGCAGCCAATCGTGGGGACAGCACTCACCCCTCCACTTT. Translated, it gives CASSQSWGQHSPLHF.

This clonotype was found a few times. V is TRBV7-9 and J is TRBJ1-4, with 8 nucleotides matching TRBD1. The V segment lost 5 bases and the J segment 8 bases; nucleotides outside the gene matches: 4. Germline values: CDR1 SEHNR, CDR2 FQNEAQ (reference sequence). The CDR3 consists of 13 residues. The CDR3 region is CASSPQGVEKLFF. CDR3 sequence (DNA): TGTGCCAGCAGCCCACAGGGGGTGGAAAAACTGTTTTTT.

The sample holds many counts of this clonotype. This chain connects TRBV24-1 to TRBJ2-1; D ambiguous. The CDR3 totals 16 residues. V was clipped by 4 bases and J by 0 bases, with 12 bases between them. The germline CDR1 and CDR2 sequences are KGHDR and SFDVKD. The CDR3, as DNA: TGTGCCACCAGTGAGGCCGGGCCGAGCTCCTACAATGAGCAGTTCTTC. Protein sequence: CATSEAGPSSYNEQFF.

This clonotype was detected many times. The chain combines TRBV5-1 with TRBJ2-1; 8 nucleotides match TRBD1. Trimming cost V 3 bases and J 9 bases; bases outside gene matches: 11. The length of the CDR3 is 15 residues. Germline lookup yields CDR1 SGHRS and CDR2 YFSETQ. DNA for the CDR3: TGCGCCAGCAGCTCAGGACAGGGATTTAGGGTTGAGCAGTTCTTC. It translates to CASSSGQGFRVEQFF.

This clonotype turned up a few times. The CDR3 is CASSPGLAAFSGANVLTF. The CDR3 DNA sequence: TGTGCCAGCTCACCAGGACTAGCGGCCTTCTCTGGGGCCAACGTCCTGACTTTC. The rearrangement links TRBV18 to TRBJ2-6, with 10 bases fitting TRBD2. Germline V gene sequence: CDR1 KGHSH, CDR2 LQKENI. This CDR3 has 18 amino acids. The J segment lost 0 bases and the V segment lost 2 bases, leaving 4 bases of the junction unmatched.

This clonotype was seen only a few times. CDR3 in amino acids: CSVQTGSYEQYF. CDR3 bases: TGCAGTGTTCAGACAGGCTCCTACGAGCAGTACTTC. The chain is built from TRBV20-1 and TRBJ2-7; tentative D call: TRBD1 (6 bases). The germline gives CDR1 DFQATT, CDR2 SNEGSKA (reference sequence). V was trimmed by 7 bases and J by 0 bases, leaving 10 bases between them. The CDR3 spans 12 residues.

The gene calls are TRBV6-5 and TRBJ1-5; TRBD1 matches 7 bases. CDR3 length equals 15 residues. Germline V CDR1 and CDR2: MNHEY, SVGAGI. The junction had 4 bases not matched to a gene; V was cut back by 0 bases and J by 5 bases. The CDR3 DNA reads as TGTGCCAGCAGTTACTCGCATACAGGGGATCAGCCCCAGCATTTT. It codes for CASSYSHTGDQPQHF.

The genes are TRBV29-1 and TRBJ1-1, with D unresolved. This CDR3 spans 13 amino acids. The germline gives CDR1 SQVTM, CDR2 ANQGSEA. Trimming took 3 bases from V and 1 from J, leaving 9 bases between them. Here the CDR3 reads CSVDKDQNTEAFF. CDR3 nucleotide sequence: TGCAGCGTTGACAAGGACCAGAACACTGAAGCTTTCTTT.

In its sample, this clonotype was seen many times. This chain joins TRBV5-6 and TRBJ2-5, with D perhaps matching TRBD2 (6 bases). CDR1 SGHDT and CDR2 YYEEEE come from the germline V gene. The CDR3 spans 14 residues. The ends were cut back, 3 bases at V and 4 bases at J, with 13 bases in the middle. The CDR3 sequence: CASSWTTTAETQYF. CDR3 nucleotides: TGTGCCAGCAGCTGGACTACTACGGCAGAGACCCAGTACTTC.

This clonotype was counted only a few times. The chain links TRBV3-1 to TRBJ2-5; D is unresolved. V was trimmed by 3 bases and J by 1 base, leaving 6 bases between them. This CDR3 region has 13 residues. Germline assignment: CDR1 LGHDT and CDR2 YNNKEL (reference sequence). CDR3 amino acids: CASSHRLQETQYF. The CDR3 region has the DNA TGTGCCAGCAGCCATAGGCTCCAAGAGACCCAGTACTTC.

This clonotype was seen repeatedly, ten times or more. The chain has TRBV5-1 and TRBJ2-1; 7 nucleotides match TRBD2. V lost 0 bases and J lost 7; bases outside the gene matches: 7. The CDR3 runs 15 residues. The V gene's germline CDR1 is SGHRS and CDR2 YFSETQ. DNA of the CDR3: TGCGCCAGCAGCTTGGACGCGGGGGTTCCAAATGAGCAGTTCTTC. It codes for CASSLDAGVPNEQFF.

This clonotype has only a few counts. The chain joins TRBV11-1 to TRBJ2-3; TRBD1 matches at 9 bases. V was clipped by 1 base and J by 6 bases; unmatched bases: 14. The CDR3 contains 18 residues. Germline V gene sequence: CDR1 SGHAT, CDR2 FQDESV (reference sequence). The CDR3 DNA follows: TGTGCCAGCAGCTTAGGACGAGACCGGGACAGGGAGCGGGATACGCAGTATTTT. Protein product: CASSLGRDRDRERDTQYF. The whole variable domain, filled in from reference TRBV11-1 and TRBJ2-3, reads EAEVAQSPRYKITEKSQAVAFWCDPISGHATLYWYRQILGQGPELLVQFQDESVVDDSQLPKDRFSAERLKGVDSTLKIQPAELGDSAMYLCASSLGRDRDRERDTQYFGPGTRLTVL.